The 19 T cell receptor beta chains below all came from one sample that was sequenced in a study of metastatic and nonmetastatic thyroid tumors. MiXCR was used by TCRdb to re-call the PCR reads. The data show 30,000 to 35,000 clones, about 20% seen once. None of the patients had undergone any treatment ahead of thyroid surgery. Sequencing input: blood. These receptors were taken from a female donor with papillary thyroid cancer or a benign thyroid nodule (not recorded which). Some clones in this sample may be carry-over from other donors' samples.

The J gene is TRBJ1-1, the V gene TRBV11-3; TRBD1 aligns across 7 bases. Per germline, CDR1 SGHNT and CDR2 YENEEA. There are 13 residues in the CDR3. After removal of 4 bases from V and 4 bases from J, the junction contained 3 bases not matched to a gene. The CDR3 reads CASSSQGVTEAFF. In DNA, the CDR3 is TGTGCCAGCAGCTCTCAGGGGGTCACTGAAGCTTTCTTT.

This clone is medium-sized within its sample. The chain recombines TRBV6-1 with TRBJ2-2; weak D call: TRBD1 (6 bases). Trimming removed 4 bases from V and 15 bases from J, with 18 bases in between. CDR1 is MNHNS, CDR2 SASEGT, per germline. The CDR3 length is 13 residues. The CDR3 spells CASSVVRQEYLFF. As DNA, the CDR3 is TGTGCCAGCAGTGTTGTGCGACAGGAGTATTTGTTTTTT.

The CDR3 coding sequence is TGTGCCAGTAGTGGGGGGACACTGGCTTCACCCCTCCACTTT. Encoded protein: CASSGGTLASPLHF. The chain links TRBV19 to TRBJ1-6; perhaps TRBD1 as D (6 bases). Deletions cut 5 bases from V and 9 bases from J, with 14 bases between. The CDR3 contains 14 residues. In germline, CDR1 is LNHDA, CDR2 SQIVND (reference sequence).

CDR3: CASSPTGDLNQPQHF. DNA of the CDR3: TGTGCCAGCAGCCCGACAGGGGATCTAAATCAGCCCCAGCATTTT. The chain combines TRBV7-9 with TRBJ1-5, with TRBD1 identical over 8 bases. CDR1 is SEHNR, CDR2 FQNEAQ, per germline (reference sequence). V lost 5 bases to trimming and J lost 4 bases; unmatched junction nucleotides: 7. The CDR3 is 15 amino acids. Drawing the rest from reference TRBV7-9 and TRBJ1-5, the complete variable domain is DTGVSQNPRHKITKRGQNVTFRCDPISEHNRLYWYRQTLGQGPEFLTYFQNEAQLEKSRLLSDRFSAERPKGSFSTLEIQRTEQGDSAMYLCASSPTGDLNQPQHFGDGTRLSIL.

This clone is judged medium-sized. V gene TRBV7-2 combines with J gene TRBJ1-1; 10 bases are a match to TRBD1. This CDR3 spans 17 amino acids. V was clipped by 3 bases and J by 3 bases; unmatched bases: 10. In germline, CDR1 is SGHTA, CDR2 FQGNSA. CDR3 DNA: TGTGCCAGCAGCTTTCGCTGGACAGGGGGACGGGACACTGAAGCTTTCTTT. Translated: CASSFRWTGGRDTEAFF.

The chain uses TRBV7-9 and TRBJ1-1, with a weak D call TRBD1 (5 bases). Per germline, CDR1 SEHNR and CDR2 FQNEAQ (reference sequence). V was clipped by 2 bases and J by 1 base, with 8 bases between them. CDR3 length: 14 residues. In DNA, the CDR3 is TGTGCCAGCAGCTTACGGGGGACGAACACTGAAGCTTTCTTT. Protein: CASSLRGTNTEAFF.

On this clone itself: Germline is not matched at one junction end, which may reflect a read error. The chain carries TRBV18 and TRBJ1-2; D may be TRBD1 (5 bases). The CDR3 sequence is 16 residues long. From germline, CDR1 is KGHSH and CDR2 LQKENI. The CDR3 loop is CVSPPNFDSQALGYTF. CDR3 coding DNA: TGTGTCAGCCCACCAAATTTCGACAGTCAAGCTCTTGGCTACACCTTC.

The V call is TRBV7-8, the J call TRBJ1-5; tentatively, D is TRBD1 (5 bases). V lost 5 bases and J 0 bases, leaving 17 bases between the germline ends. The germline gives CDR1 SGHVS, CDR2 FQNEAQ. The CDR3 is 17 residues long. In nucleotides, the CDR3 is TGTGCCAGCAGCGCCCGCGGAGGGGCCTATAGCAATCAGCCCCAGCATTTT. Translating gives CASSARGGAYSNQPQHF. The full variable domain, rest sourced from reference TRBV7-8 and TRBJ1-5, is GAGVSQSPRYKVAKRGQDVALRCDPISGHVSLFWYQQALGQGPEFLTYFQNEAQLDKSGLPSDRFFAERPEGSVSTLKIQRTQQEDSAVYLCASSARGGAYSNQPQHFGDGTRLSIL.

In its sample, this clone was seen a few times. The rearrangement uses TRBV10-1 and TRBJ2-7; D remains unclear. The CDR3 contains 16 residues. V shed 6 bases and J shed 4 bases, with 22 bases lying between them. CDR1 is WNHNN and CDR2 is SYGVQD in the germline V gene (reference sequence). The CDR3: CASRDREIGHIYEQYF. CDR3 bases: TGCGCCAGCAGGGATAGAGAGATAGGCCATATATACGAGCAGTACTTC.

This clone was counted ten times or more. The chain employs TRBV6-1 and TRBJ1-5, with D possibly matching TRBD1 (5 bases). Trimming shortened V by 5 bases and J by 1 base, and 12 bases separated the two germline ends. Per germline, CDR1 MNHNS and CDR2 SASEGT. The CDR3 extends over 15 amino acids. The CDR3 loop reads CASSLTAGSNQPQHF. CDR3 nucleotides: TGTGCCAGCAGTCTGACAGCGGGGAGCAATCAGCCCCAGCATTTT.

This clone has a count of ten or more. The genes are TRBV7-6 and TRBJ2-7, with D unclear. Trimming left V 3 bases short and J 0 bases short, with 9 bases between. The CDR3 loop spans 14 amino acids. Germline V gene data show CDR1 as SGHVS and CDR2 as FNYEAQ. The CDR3 coding sequence is TGTGCCAGCAGCTTGGGGTCCATCTCCTACGAGCAGTACTTC. The encoded protein is CASSLGSISYEQYF.

This clone was seen ten or more times. CDR3: CASRPGHSTGELFF. The CDR3 bases are TGTGCCAGCAGACCAGGACACTCCACCGGGGAGCTGTTTTTT. V gene TRBV27 combines with J gene TRBJ2-2; perhaps TRBD1 as D (5 bases). The CDR3 totals 14 residues. Germline CDR1 is MNHEY and CDR2 is SMNVEV (reference sequence). Trimming shortened V by 6 bases and J by 4 bases, and 12 bases separated the two germline ends.

This clone occurred many times. The rearrangement links TRBV20-1 to TRBJ2-2, with TRBD2 matching over 8 bases. The CDR3 is made up of 16 amino acids. Germline V lookup: CDR1 DFQATT, CDR2 SNEGSKA (reference sequence). J was trimmed by 4 bases and V by 4 bases; bases with no gene match: 11. The CDR3 here is CSATVAGTSATGELFF. The CDR3 DNA follows: TGCAGTGCTACGGTAGCGGGAACCTCGGCCACCGGGGAGCTGTTTTTT.

V is TRBV27 and J is TRBJ2-1; the D gene is possibly TRBD1 (5 bases). Germline V gene data show CDR1 as MNHEY and CDR2 as SMNVEV (reference sequence). Trimming pared 4 bases from V and 8 bases from J, leaving 15 bases between. The CDR3 totals 14 residues. For the CDR3, the DNA is TGTGCCAGCAGTTACGGCAGGGCAACGGATGAGCAGTTCTTC. The encoded protein is CASSYGRATDEQFF.

This clone was found many times. This may be a read error: a much more frequent sequence differs by one nucleotide. Other nucleotide sequences from this sample produce the same CDR3. The gene calls are TRBV2 and TRBJ1-5, with D possibly matching TRBD1 (5 bases). The CDR3 spans 13 residues. Germline CDR1 SNHLY, CDR2 FYNNEI. CDR3 bases: TGTACCAGCAAAAGGGACAGCAATCAGCCCCAGCATTTT. It is translated as CTSKRDSNQPQHF.

The table lists this clone with many counts. The chain uses TRBV19 and TRBJ2-6; D not resolved. The germline V and J ends were trimmed by 0 bases and 0 bases, with 9 bases remaining between them. The length of the CDR3 is 17 residues. Germline values: CDR1 LNHDA, CDR2 SQIVND (reference sequence). The CDR3 DNA is TGTGCCAGTAGTATAGAAGTCTTTCGCTCTGGGGCCAACGTCCTGACTTTC. Translating it yields CASSIEVFRSGANVLTF.

This clone was observed at least ten times. The chain has TRBV30 and TRBJ1-1; tentatively, D is TRBD1 (5 bases). CDR1 is GTSNPN, CDR2 SVGIG, per germline (reference sequence). Trimming pared 3 bases from V and 7 bases from J, leaving 15 bases between. This CDR3 contains 13 residues. This CDR3 is CAWRRGVGVEAFF. CDR3 nucleotide sequence: TGTGCCTGGAGACGAGGGGTCGGGGTTGAAGCTTTCTTT.

The chain joins TRBV5-1 to TRBJ1-2; 8 bases map to TRBD1. The junction had 8 bases not matched to a gene; V was cut back by 1 base and J by 0 bases. Germline lookup yields CDR1 SGHRS and CDR2 YFSETQ. The CDR3 sequence is 17 residues long. The CDR3 protein is CASSLKGGTGANYGYTF. In DNA form, the CDR3 reads TGCGCCAGCAGCTTGAAAGGGGGGACAGGTGCTAACTATGGCTACACCTTC.

The chain has TRBV5-1 and TRBJ2-7; a possible D gene is TRBD1 (5 bases). This CDR3 is 15 amino acids long. Looked up from germline, CDR1 is SGHRS and CDR2 is YFSETQ. Trimming removed 4 bases at V and 0 bases at J, with 14 bases between. The CDR3 region has the DNA TGCGCCAGCAGCCACGACAGATCGCCCTCCTACGAGCAGTACTTC. Its translation is CASSHDRSPSYEQYF.